The 15 T cell receptor beta chains below come from one sample, sequenced in a study of T cell changes during pregnancy in multiple sclerosis. The data were produced by immunoSEQ multiplex PCR, yet TCRdb's version contains in-frame clones alone and is incomplete. This sample yields 50,000 or so clones, of which around 94% are seen a single time; 0.55% to 0.75% belongs to the top ten. Here the sequenced sample was CD4+ T cells from peripheral blood mononuclear cells, taken in the second trimester of pregnancy. Receptors were obtained from a female donor with multiple sclerosis, enrolled in a pregnancy study.

The gene calls are TRBV19 and TRBJ2-1; 14 positions agree with TRBD2. Germline CDR1 is LNHDA and CDR2 is SQIVND (reference sequence). CDR3 length: 16 residues. The J segment lost 7 bases and the V segment lost 4 bases, leaving 6 bases of the junction unmatched. The CDR3 reads CASSTLGLAGDNEQFF. The CDR3 DNA sequence: TGTGCCAGTAGTACCTTGGGACTAGCGGGGGATAATGAGCAGTTCTTC.

The chain carries TRBV7-8 and TRBJ1-1, with D tentatively TRBD1 (6 bases). The CDR3 totals 14 residues. V was shortened by 5 bases and J by 6 bases, with 16 bases between the two germline ends. Germline V gene data show CDR1 as SGHVS and CDR2 as FQNEAQ. The CDR3 sequence is CASSIGQPDSEAFF. The CDR3 DNA reads as TGTGCCAGCAGCATCGGACAGCCCGACTCTGAAGCTTTCTTT. Looking up the rest from reference TRBV7-8 and TRBJ1-1 gives the full variable domain: GAGVSQSPRYKVAKRGQDVALRCDPISGHVSLFWYQQALGQGPEFLTYFQNEAQLDKSGLPSDRFFAERPEGSVSTLKIQRTQQEDSAVYLCASSIGQPDSEAFFGQGTRLTVV.

This chain connects TRBV9 to TRBJ1-3; D is undetermined. The V and J ends lost 0 bases and 4 bases respectively, with 8 bases between them. Germline V gene sequence: CDR1 SGDLS, CDR2 YYNGEE. The CDR3 covers 14 residues. CDR3 residues: CASSVAFRGNTIYF. The CDR3 DNA reads TGTGCCAGCAGCGTAGCTTTTCGGGGAAACACCATATATTTT. Supplemented by reference TRBV9 and TRBJ1-3, the full variable domain reads DSGVTQTPKHLITATGQRVTLRCSPRSGDLSVYWYQQSLDQGLQFLIQYYNGEERAKGNILERFSAQQFPDLHSELNLSSLELGDSALYFCASSVAFRGNTIYFGEGSWLTVV.

The chain employs TRBV29-1 and TRBJ1-1; 7 bases match TRBD1. From germline, CDR1 is SQVTM and CDR2 ANQGSEA. The CDR3 is 12 residues long. V lost 0 bases and J lost 11; bases outside the gene matches: 6. CDR3 sequence: CSVEDLDRRAFF. The CDR3 DNA is TGCAGCGTTGAAGACTTGGACAGGAGGGCTTTCTTT.

The chain combines TRBV4-3 with TRBJ2-6; D uncertain. Germline values: CDR1 LGHNA, CDR2 YSLEER. Between the trimmed V and J ends, which lost 1 base and 4 bases, there was a span of 8 bases. This CDR3 is 15 amino acids long. The CDR3 reads CASSQGVVGANVLTF. CDR3 nucleotide sequence: TGCGCCAGCAGCCAAGGCGTCGTAGGGGCCAACGTCCTGACTTTC.

This clone was detected only once. The chain carries TRBV4-3 and TRBJ1-2; 9 bases line up with TRBD1. J was trimmed by 6 bases and V by 2 bases; bases with no gene match: 4. This CDR3 contains 14 residues. The germline V gene has CDR1 LGHNA and CDR2 YSLEER. CDR3 amino acids: CASSQTNRGHGYTF. The CDR3 nucleotides are TGCGCCAGCAGCCAAACCAACAGGGGGCATGGCTACACCTTC.

The rearrangement links TRBV10-3 to TRBJ2-7; 8 bases are shared with TRBD1. This CDR3 has 11 residues. Germline CDR1 ENHRY, CDR2 SYGVKD. Germline trimming cut 11 bases from V and 6 bases from J; bases unmatched to any gene: 6. The CDR3 DNA is TGTGCCGGCGGACAGGGATCCGAGCAGTACTTC. This codes for CAGGQGSEQYF.

The chain employs TRBV10-2 and TRBJ2-3; 8 bases align to TRBD1. The CDR3 has 15 amino acids. Germline values: CDR1 WSHSY, CDR2 SAAADI. The trim removed 5 bases at V and 2 bases at J, leaving 6 bases unmatched. The CDR3 protein is CASSPGGHYTDTQYF. Written as DNA, the CDR3 is TGCGCCAGCAGTCCAGGGGGCCACTACACAGATACGCAGTATTTT.

The gene calls are TRBV4-1 and TRBJ1-6; 12 nucleotides match TRBD1. J lost 0 bases, V lost 1 base, and 10 bases had no gene match. Germline-derived CDR1 and CDR2 are MGHRA and YSYEKL. The CDR3 consists of 21 residues. The CDR3 nucleotides read TGCGCCAGCAGCCAAGCACTCCCGGGACAGGGGGCGAGCTCCTATAATTCACCCCTCCACTTT. Amino acid sequence: CASSQALPGQGASSYNSPLHF.

The rearrangement joins TRBV21-1 to TRBJ2-7; TRBD2 is the table's D call, not checked against the DNA. TRBV21-1 is classified as a pseudogene. The CDR3 sequence is 13 residues long. As DNA, the CDR3 is TGTGCCAGCAGCGAGAACCGGGTCCAAGGGCAGTACTTC. This codes for CASSENRVQGQYF.

The V and J genes are TRBV6-5 and TRBJ1-4; a weak D match, TRBD1 (5 bases). Germline CDR1 MNHEY, CDR2 SVGAGI. The CDR3 totals 15 residues. The germline V and J ends were trimmed by 7 bases and 0 bases, with 12 bases remaining between them. The CDR3 nucleotides are TGTGCCAGCAAGAGGGCGGGGGCAACTAATGAAAAACTGTTTTTT. This codes for CASKRAGATNEKLFF.

CDR3 DNA sequence: TGCGCCAGCAGTGCCCTCCCGCCAGGGTCCCTTTCCTACGAGCAGTACTTC. As protein: CASSALPPGSLSYEQYF. V and J are TRBV10-1 and TRBJ2-7; D may be TRBD1 (5 bases). Germline CDR1 reads WNHNN; CDR2 reads SYGVQD (reference sequence). This CDR3 is 17 amino acids long. The ends were cut back, 4 bases at V and 1 base at J, with 20 bases in the middle.

V is TRBV5-1 and J is TRBJ2-1, with TRBD2 matching 14 bases. Germline trimming cut 4 bases from V and 9 bases from J; bases unmatched to any gene: 6. Per germline, CDR1 SGHRS and CDR2 YFSETQ. The CDR3 runs to 15 residues. The CDR3 nucleotides read TGCGCCAGCAGCCAGACTAGCGGGGGGGCCGGTGAGCAGTTCTTC. Protein: CASSQTSGGAGEQFF.

By sample fraction, this clone is medium-sized. This chain links TRBV18 with TRBJ1-1; possible D gene TRBD1, 5 bases. This CDR3 has 14 residues. In germline, CDR1 is KGHSH, CDR2 LQKENI. The V end lost 7 bases, the J end lost 0 bases, and 12 bases lay between the germline ends. CDR3 protein: CASYKTELNTEAFF. Written as DNA, the CDR3 is TGTGCCAGCTACAAGACAGAATTGAACACTGAAGCTTTCTTT.

This clone showed up just once. The J gene is TRBJ1-3, the V gene TRBV11-1; tentatively, D is TRBD1 (5 bases). Per germline, CDR1 SGHAT and CDR2 FQDESV (reference sequence). V lost 4 bases and J lost 0, with 7 bases in between. This CDR3 is built from 14 residues. CDR3 residues: CASSWTNSGNTIYF. The CDR3 DNA sequence: TGTGCCAGCAGCTGGACAAACTCTGGAAACACCATATATTTT. Based on the CDR3 plus reference TRBV11-1 and TRBJ1-3, the full variable domain is EAEVAQSPRYKITEKSQAVAFWCDPISGHATLYWYRQILGQGPELLVQFQDESVVDDSQLPKDRFSAERLKGVDSTLKIQPAELGDSAMYLCASSWTNSGNTIYFGEGSWLTVV.